A single sample gave rise to the 17 T cell receptor beta chains below, sequenced in a study of cytomegalovirus exposure and HLA in healthy donors. The PCR employed 60 Vbeta primers together with 13 Jbeta primers. Libraries were prepared by immunoSEQ multiplex PCR; TCRdb keeps only in-frame clonotypes and omits some of them. The sample has roughly 100,000 clones; roughly 66% are singletons. The sequencing sample was made of PBMCs. The receptors come from a woman aged 50 to 60 in good health and CMV-seronegative.

V is TRBV15 and J is TRBJ1-1; 8 nucleotides line up with TRBD1. With V trimmed by 6 bases and J by 6 bases, 3 bases remained unmatched. From germline, CDR1 is LNHNV and CDR2 YYDKDF (reference sequence). The CDR3 is 12 amino acids. Written as DNA, the CDR3 is TGTGCCACCAGACAACAGGGGGCTGAAGCTTTCTTT. Protein: CATRQQGAEAFF. The complete variable domain, with remaining parts taken from reference TRBV15 and TRBJ1-1, reads DAMVIQNPRYQVTQFGKPVTLSCSQTLNHNVMYWYQQKSSQAPKLLFHYYDKDFNNEADTPDNFQSRRPNTSFCFLDIRSPGLGDTAMYLCATRQQGAEAFFGQGTRLTVV.

A few counts support this clone. CDR3 residues: CASKIPGTPNSPLHF. As DNA, the CDR3 is TGCGCCAGCAAAATCCCCGGGACACCGAATTCACCCCTCCACTTT. The chain recombines TRBV10-2 with TRBJ1-6; D possibly corresponds to TRBD1 (6 bases). The CDR3 contains 15 residues. Per germline, CDR1 WSHSY and CDR2 SAAADI. Trimming cost V 7 bases and J 7 bases, with 17 bases left between them.

V gene TRBV4-2 combines with J gene TRBJ2-1; 15 bases agree with TRBD2. This CDR3 region has 18 residues. CDR1 is LGHNA and CDR2 is YNFKEQ in the germline V gene. Trimming cost V 4 bases and J 0 bases; bases outside gene matches: 4. CDR3: CASSLGLAGGGSYNEQFF. In DNA, the CDR3 is TGTGCCAGCAGCCTGGGACTAGCGGGAGGCGGCTCCTACAATGAGCAGTTCTTC.

The chain has TRBV29-1 and TRBJ2-5, with no clear D. The last part of the DNA fits TRBJ2-7 better; the J call may be wrong. This CDR3 is built from 13 residues. The V gene's germline CDR1 is SQVTM and CDR2 ANQGSEA. CDR3 sequence reads: CSVCLFPPYEQYF. The CDR3 nucleotides are TGCAGCGTTTGTCTTTTCCCCCCTTACGAGCAGTACTTC.

This clone was picked up a small number of times. The gene calls are TRBV10-2 and TRBJ2-5; D unresolved. The CDR3 extends over 11 amino acids. V dropped 6 bases and J dropped 2 bases, with 4 bases sitting between them. Germline values: CDR1 WSHSY, CDR2 SAAADI. The CDR3 coding sequence is TGCGCCAGCAGCCAGCAAGAGACCCAGTACTTC. This encodes CASSQQETQYF.

The chain is built from TRBV7-6 and TRBJ2-3; the D is unclear. The CDR3 spans 14 residues. Germline V lookup: CDR1 SGHVS, CDR2 FNYEAQ. The ends were cut back, 2 bases at V and 6 bases at J, with 12 bases in the middle. This CDR3 reads CASSLMLRSDTQYF. DNA for the CDR3: TGTGCCAGCAGCTTAATGCTCCGGAGCGATACGCAGTATTTT.

The chain has TRBV12-5 and TRBJ1-2; D may be TRBD1 (5 bases). Germline CDR1 and CDR2: LGHNT and FRNRAP. The ends were cut back, 5 bases at V and 2 bases at J, with 6 bases in the middle. The CDR3 loop spans 12 amino acids. In nucleotides, the CDR3 is TGTGCTAGTGGTCAGGGAAACTATGGCTACACCTTC. It specifies CASGQGNYGYTF.

The chain combines TRBV5-6 with TRBJ2-3; maybe TRBD2 (6 bases). CDR3 length: 13 amino acids. CDR1 is SGHDT and CDR2 is YYEEEE in the germline V gene. V was clipped by 2 bases and J by 6 bases, with 10 bases between them. The CDR3 DNA follows: TGTGCCAGCAGCTTTTCCGGAGGGGATACGCAGTATTTT. This codes for CASSFSGGDTQYF.

The gene calls are TRBV19 and TRBJ2-3, with TRBD1 matching 9 bases. The trim removed 1 base at V and 4 bases at J, leaving 3 bases unmatched. Looked up from germline, CDR1 is LNHDA and CDR2 is SQIVND (reference sequence). The length of the CDR3 is 15 residues. This CDR3 reads CASSIGQGVPDTQYF. DNA of the CDR3: TGTGCCAGTAGTATAGGACAGGGGGTCCCAGATACGCAGTATTTT.

The chain joins TRBV7-2 to TRBJ2-2; TRBD1 matches at 10 bases. Trimming removed 4 bases from V and 7 bases from J; junction bases left unmatched: 6. This CDR3 region has 15 residues. Looked up from germline, CDR1 is SGHTA and CDR2 is FQGNSA. DNA of the CDR3: TGTGCCAGCAGCTCCGGACAGGGGGGTATCGGGGAGCTGTTTTTT. Its translation: CASSSGQGGIGELFF.

The V gene is TRBV5-5, the J gene TRBJ1-4; a possible D gene is TRBD1 (5 bases). CDR1 and CDR2 from the germline V gene are SGHKS and YYEKEE (reference sequence). V was cut by 4 bases and J by 7 bases, with 17 bases left in between. The CDR3 runs 15 residues. This CDR3 is CASSPGGVLAEKLFF. Written as DNA, the CDR3 is TGTGCCAGCAGCCCCGGGGGGGTCCTGGCTGAAAAACTGTTTTTT.

V is TRBV12-5 and J is TRBJ2-7; TRBD2 matches at 8 bases. V was clipped by 1 base and J by 3 bases; unmatched bases: 14. The CDR3 sequence is 18 residues long. Per the germline V gene, CDR1 is LGHNT and CDR2 is FRNRAP. The DNA of the CDR3 is TGTGCTAGTGGTTTGGCTACGGCTCCCCCCGGGACTAGCTACGAGCAGTACTTC. Translated: CASGLATAPPGTSYEQYF.

V and J are TRBV19 and TRBJ1-2; D is possibly TRBD1 (5 bases). CDR1 and CDR2 from the germline V gene are LNHDA and SQIVND (reference sequence). CDR3 length: 15 residues. V was shortened by 5 bases and J by 4 bases, with 17 bases between the two germline ends. The CDR3 nucleotides read TGTGCCAGTAGTCCACTCAGGGAGGCGGCCTATGGCTACACCTTC. This gives the protein CASSPLREAAYGYTF.

The chain links TRBV29-1 to TRBJ2-3; 11 nucleotides line up with TRBD2. The V and J ends lost 5 bases and 6 bases, in that order; junction bases with no gene match: 7. CDR1 and CDR2 from the germline V gene are SQVTM and ANQGSEA. The CDR3 is 14 residues long. The CDR3 sequence: CSVIAGGPGDTQYF. In DNA form, the CDR3 reads TGCAGCGTTATAGCGGGAGGGCCAGGGGATACGCAGTATTTT.

The chain is built from TRBV27 and TRBJ1-5; D is undetermined. V was trimmed by 6 bases and J by 5 bases, leaving 11 bases between them. Germline lookup yields CDR1 MNHEY and CDR2 SMNVEV (reference sequence). The CDR3 runs to 13 residues. CDR3 sequence reads: CASSRSEDQPQHF. CDR3 nucleotide sequence: TGTGCCAGCAGCCGGTCAGAGGATCAGCCCCAGCATTTT.

The CDR3 loop reads CASSPQGYEQYF. Written as DNA, the CDR3 is TGCGCCAGCAGCCCCCAGGGCTACGAGCAGTACTTC. The genes are TRBV5-1 and TRBJ2-5; tentatively, D is TRBD1 (5 bases). The assigned J gene may be wrong: the sequence end matches TRBJ2-7 better. This CDR3 has 12 residues. In germline, CDR1 is SGHRS, CDR2 YFSETQ.

This chain uses TRBV27 with TRBJ1-5; 8 positions agree with TRBD1. The length of the CDR3 is 17 residues. Germline CDR1 reads MNHEY; CDR2 reads SMNVEV (reference sequence). Trimming took 6 bases from V and 0 from J; bases not matched to a gene: 10. The CDR3 nucleotides are TGTGCCAGCAGACGATTTGGGACAGGTGATAGCAATCAGCCCCAGCATTTT. It translates to CASRRFGTGDSNQPQHF.